Below, 2 T cell receptor beta chains from the same sample are listed, as sequenced in a study of vaccination and CD4 T cells after COVID-19. Regarding treatment: roughly 11-day PBMC culture with coronavirus spike peptide pools or control peptides (ViraFEST assay). Oncomine TCR Beta short-read sequencing was applied to DNA from cultured CD4+ T cells. A single record per CDR3 protein comes from TCRdb applying MiXCR to the PCR reads. The table shows roughly 20,000 distinct CDR3 sequences, with 45% to 50% occurring only once. Their cognate antigens are unknown. Source: CD4+ T cells from blood, cultured in vitro, taken before SARS-CoV-2 vaccination. These receptors were collected from a human donor who had recovered from COVID-19.

This clonotype was counted once. The genes are TRBV18 and TRBJ2-7; 10 bases map to TRBD1. J gave up 6 bases and V 4 bases, and 6 bases lay outside the gene matches. Germline values: CDR1 KGHSH, CDR2 LQKENI. CDR3 length: 14 residues. DNA of the CDR3: TGTGCCAGCTCACTAGGACAGGGGGTTGTCGAGCAGTACTTC. Protein: CASSLGQGVVEQYF.

The chain combines TRBV20-1 with TRBJ2-7, with TRBD2 as a possible D gene (5 bases). Germline CDR1 DFQATT, CDR2 SNEGSKA (reference sequence). The ends were cut back, 4 bases at V and 4 bases at J, with 14 bases in the middle. The CDR3 has 13 residues. This CDR3 reads CSATGVVPYEQYF. In DNA, the CDR3 is TGCAGTGCTACCGGGGTGGTTCCTTACGAGCAGTACTTC.